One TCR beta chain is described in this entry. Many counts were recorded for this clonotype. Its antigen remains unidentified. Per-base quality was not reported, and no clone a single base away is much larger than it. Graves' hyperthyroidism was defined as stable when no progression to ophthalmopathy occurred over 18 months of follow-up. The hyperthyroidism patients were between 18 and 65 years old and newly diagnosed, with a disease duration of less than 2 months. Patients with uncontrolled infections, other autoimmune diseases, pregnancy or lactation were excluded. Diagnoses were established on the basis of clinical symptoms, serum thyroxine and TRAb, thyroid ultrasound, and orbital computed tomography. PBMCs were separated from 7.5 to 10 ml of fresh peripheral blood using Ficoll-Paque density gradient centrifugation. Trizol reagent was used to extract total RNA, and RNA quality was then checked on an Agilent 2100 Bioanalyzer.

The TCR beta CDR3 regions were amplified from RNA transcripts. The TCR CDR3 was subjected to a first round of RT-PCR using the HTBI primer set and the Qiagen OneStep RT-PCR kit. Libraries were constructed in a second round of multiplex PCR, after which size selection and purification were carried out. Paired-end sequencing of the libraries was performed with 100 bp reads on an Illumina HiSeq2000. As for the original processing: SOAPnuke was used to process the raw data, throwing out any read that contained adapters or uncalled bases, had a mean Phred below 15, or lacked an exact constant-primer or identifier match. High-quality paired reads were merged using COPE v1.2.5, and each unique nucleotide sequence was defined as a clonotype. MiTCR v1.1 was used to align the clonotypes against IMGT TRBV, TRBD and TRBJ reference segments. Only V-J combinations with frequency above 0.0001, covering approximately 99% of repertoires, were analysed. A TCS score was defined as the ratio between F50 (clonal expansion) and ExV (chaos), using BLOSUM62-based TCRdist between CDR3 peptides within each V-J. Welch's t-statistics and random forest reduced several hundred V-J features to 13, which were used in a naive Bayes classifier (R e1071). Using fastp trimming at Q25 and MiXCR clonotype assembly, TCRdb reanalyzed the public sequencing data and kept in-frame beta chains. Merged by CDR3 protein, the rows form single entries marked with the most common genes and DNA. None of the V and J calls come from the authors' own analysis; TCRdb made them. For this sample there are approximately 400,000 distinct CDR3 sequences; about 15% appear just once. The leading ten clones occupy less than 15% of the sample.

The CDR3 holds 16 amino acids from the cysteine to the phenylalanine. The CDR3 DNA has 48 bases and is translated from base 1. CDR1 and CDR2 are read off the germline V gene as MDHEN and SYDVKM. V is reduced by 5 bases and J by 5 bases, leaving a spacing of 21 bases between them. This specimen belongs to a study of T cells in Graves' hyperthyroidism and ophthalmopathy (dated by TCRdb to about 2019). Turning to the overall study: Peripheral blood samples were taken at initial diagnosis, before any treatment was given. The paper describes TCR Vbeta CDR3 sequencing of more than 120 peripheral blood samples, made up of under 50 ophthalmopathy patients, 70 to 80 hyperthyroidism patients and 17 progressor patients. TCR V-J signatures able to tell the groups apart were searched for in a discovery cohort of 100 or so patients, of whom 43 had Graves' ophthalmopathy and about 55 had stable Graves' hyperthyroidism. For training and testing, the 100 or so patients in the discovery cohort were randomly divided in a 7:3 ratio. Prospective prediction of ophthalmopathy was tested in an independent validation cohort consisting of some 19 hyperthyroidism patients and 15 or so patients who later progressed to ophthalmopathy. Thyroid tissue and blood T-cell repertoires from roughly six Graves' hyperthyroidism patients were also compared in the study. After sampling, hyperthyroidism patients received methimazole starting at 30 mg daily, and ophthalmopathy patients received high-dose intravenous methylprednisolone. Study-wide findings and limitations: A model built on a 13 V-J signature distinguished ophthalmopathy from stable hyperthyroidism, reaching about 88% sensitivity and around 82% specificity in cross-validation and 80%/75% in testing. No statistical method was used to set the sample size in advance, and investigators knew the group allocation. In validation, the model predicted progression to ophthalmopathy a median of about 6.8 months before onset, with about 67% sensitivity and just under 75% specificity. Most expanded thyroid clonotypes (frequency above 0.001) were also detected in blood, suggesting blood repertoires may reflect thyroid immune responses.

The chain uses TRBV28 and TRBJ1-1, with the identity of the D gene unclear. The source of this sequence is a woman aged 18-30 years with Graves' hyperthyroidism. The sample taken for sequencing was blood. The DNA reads TGTGCCAGCAGTCCTCAGATTGGAGGAGGCGGAACTGAAGCTTTCTTT. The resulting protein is CASSPQIGGGGTEAFF.